This paragraph covers one T cell receptor beta chain sequence. The record originates from a study of low-dose radiotherapy and immunotherapy resistance in tumors. At the level of the study: Patients were treated with intravenous nivolumab at 240 mg every two weeks and were also dosed with ipilimumab at 1 mg/kg every six weeks. One day prior to radiation and immunotherapy, intravenous cyclophosphamide at 200 mg/m2 was given, repeated every two weeks. Patients took aspirin 300 mg by mouth once daily. This continued for four cycles, starting on cycle 1 day 1.

Primers used for first-strand cDNA, a TRAV- and TRBV-specific set, covered both alpha and beta chains. Amplification, which lasted 20 to 25 PCR cycles, used a constant-region primer and V-primer adapter to amplify TCRs. TCRdb re-called the reads through MiXCR, storing one row per CDR3 protein. The sample includes tens of thousands of distinct CDR3 sequences, about 25% seen only once; the top ten take over 9.5%. Germline V gene data show CDR1 as MNHEY and CDR2 as SVGEGT. V lost 6 bases, J lost 8 bases, and 10 bases stayed unmatched. This CDR3 has 15 amino acids. Noted time point: after trial treatment. Treatment in this sample: LDRT plus nivolumab, ipilimumab, low-dose cyclophosphamide and aspirin (RACIN trial). Ipilimumab, nivolumab, aspirin, low-dose cyclophosphamide and low-dose radiotherapy were administered to donors.

Sequencing was performed on PBMCs, taken after low-dose radiotherapy plus immunotherapy. The gene calls are TRBV6-2 or TRBV6-3 and TRBJ2-1; 10 bases match TRBD2. The receptor was derived from a male donor with prostate cancer. CDR3 nucleotide sequence: TGTGCCAGCAGCGATCGAAGCGGGAGGGTCGATGAGCAGTTCTTC. Protein product: CASSDRSGRVDEQFF.